The following is a TCR beta chain sequence with its context. The antigen it binds to is not known. No base quality values were provided; no much bigger clone lies one nucleotide off. In total, roughly 670 healthy bone marrow donors made up the cohort. All cohort members were sampled while nominally healthy, although unrecorded immune exposures were likely present. The donor tested CMV seronegative, placing the donor among the approximately 400 seronegative members of the cohort. A peripheral blood sample was provided by each donor, and peripheral blood mononuclear cells were used for TCR beta sequencing. The Qiagen DNeasy Blood Extraction Kit was used to extract genomic DNA from the blood cell samples. Receptor libraries were prepared by the immunoSEQ multiplex PCR assay. The multiplex PCR relied on a mix of 60 forward primers for TCR Vbeta segments and 13 reverse primers for TCR Jbeta segments. The CDR3 region of rearranged TCR beta genes was amplified from genomic DNA by a multiplex PCR assay. The Illumina HiSeq System was used to sequence the amplified TCR beta libraries as 87-base-pair reads. Per the authors' processing: In a later analysis, approximately 74 million unique TCR beta chains were counted across the 650 to 700 repertoires, and approximately 11 million of these chains were shared by at least two donors. A nearest-neighbor algorithm error-corrected the raw reads and collapsed the reads into unique sequences, merging closely related sequences to remove PCR and sequencing errors. CDR3 sequences were aligned to IMGT reference sequences to assign V, D and J gene segments. For a sequence to be retained, a match of at least six nucleotides to both a V gene segment and a J gene segment was required. A rearrangement counted as productive if the CDR3 had no stop codons and remained in frame with V and J, and every other rearrangement counted as non-productive. CDR3 was defined according to IMGT convention as the region running from the second conserved V-encoded cysteine to the conserved J-encoded phenylalanine. The earlier analysis of fewer than 700 of the donors excluded sequences that lacked an unambiguous match to a single V gene segment. An earlier analysis of some 500 of the donors classified V segments as functional when productive rearrangements were above 56.7% and as segregating when the standard deviation between donors was above 5%. To diagnose cytomegalovirus status from the catalog of TCR beta chain sequences, a statistical classification framework was built. In a later analysis, V and J genes were assigned by comparing TCR nucleotide sequences against IMGT/GENE-DB human TR gene sequences. Using the TCRdist pipeline, a later analysis assigned CDR3 sequences along with most-parsimonious VDJ recombination scenarios. A later analysis defined each TCR beta chain by its CDR3 amino acid sequence plus V-gene family, and excluded reads lacking a unique V-gene family. To address suspected cross-contamination and a sequencing artifact, a later analysis removed under 600 highly shared, low-generation-probability nucleotide sequences. A later analysis calculated a clonal expansion index for each public chain from normalized within-repertoire ranks of inferred template counts. A later analysis computed generation probabilities with a VDJ recombination model fitted to out-of-frame rearrangements, and checked the results against IGoR. Hypergeometric tests were used in a later analysis to score TCR-TCR, TCR-HLA and TCR-CMV co-occurrence, with a repertoire-size bias correction applied to the TCR pairs. False discovery rates were estimated in a later analysis by permuting HLA or CMV assignments 20 times. In a later analysis, co-occurring TCRs were grouped using DBSCAN, and TCRdist sequence similarity was added for clustering within HLA-allele-positive subsets. Repertoires with fewer than 30,000 or more than 120,000 public chains were left out of co-occurrence clustering, as were a handful of repertoires with anomalous nucleotide sharing. This is the immuneACCESS table as TCRdb keeps it, with only in-frame sequences that have V and J called. A part of the clones is gone; compared with another copy, unresolved V genes explain less than half, and the rest is unexplained. The DNA gave D and trimming, while V, J and clone size come from that table. This sample is represented by under 200,000 clones; almost 85% of them were singletons. 0.38% of the sample comes from the top ten.

The source of the sample is a study of cytomegalovirus exposure and HLA in healthy donors (dated by TCRdb to the late 2010s). General notes on the study: According to an earlier analysis of a few hundred of the donors, roughly 180 million T cells yielded some 110 million unique TCR beta sequences and about 300 Gb of sequence data. A later genetic analysis used genome-wide SNP genotypes for about 55% of the 666 donors, treating that subset as a discovery cohort. Along with the approximately 620-subject first cohort, a separate validation cohort of more than 90 different subjects was used. The aim of the study was to test whether cataloging public T cell receptors could identify signatures of past pathogen exposure. To study patterns of TCR occurrence, a later analysis re-analyzed previously published TCR beta repertoires from 550 to 800 donors and added high-resolution HLA genotyping. Rather than using new phenotypic data, the later analysis identified candidate immune exposures from TCR beta sequences and from how often those sequences occurred across donors. Donor age, sex, ethnicity and CMV serostatus were compiled together with the repertoire data. Typing coverage varied by locus: 629-630 donors for A, B, C, DRB1 and DQB1; about 520 for DQA1; approximately 610 for DPA1; around 490 for DPB1. The T cell repertoires of around 670 subjects were profiled by immunosequencing and related to cytomegalovirus serostatus. Around 320 gigabases of sequencing data and tens of millions of unique TCR sequences were included in an early release covering several hundred HLA-typed donors. An earlier analysis of 450 to 750 of the donors used high-throughput TCR beta sequencing to judge whether each TCR beta V gene segment behaved as functional or pseudogenic. Every repertoire in the discovery cohort had been generated on one and the same sequencing platform. Both class I and class II loci were covered by HLA typing, at four-digit resolution. High-throughput TCR immunosequencing, statistical association of individual TCRs with disease status, and machine learning were combined to predict cytomegalovirus infection status. Roughly five DR-DQ haplotypes were handled as single units for association and clustering, since linkage in the cohort was strong. Across 300 to 400 genotyped donors of the cohort, an average of approximately 200,000 unique TCR beta nucleotide sequences per donor were sequenced, and around 19% of those sequences were non-productive. Of the roughly 430 genotyped donors, approximately 83% fell in the genetic ancestry cluster associated with self-reported Caucasian donors.

What the study reported, not specific to this receptor: A further reported finding was that TCR beta sequences accurately predicted the HLA-A and HLA-B alleles for most subjects in the first cohort. Three of the identified cytomegalovirus-associated TCR beta chains were confirmed in vitro to be specific for cytomegalovirus antigens. A later genetic analysis associated a missense DCLRE1C variant with V-gene and J-gene trimming of TCR beta chains, and an independent cohort replicated the association. Linkage disequilibrium might explain the correlated functional status among segregating V segments, but an unknown experimental factor could not be excluded. The only immune exposure information available for the cohort was CMV serostatus. Compared with the approximately 700-donor mean, donors in an Asian-associated ancestry cluster had fewer N-insertions in productive TCRs, according to a later genetic analysis. Because some donors lacked HLA typing at each locus, the association tests relied only on the typed subset. Roughly uniform sequencing depth across donors was assumed in presence/absence analyses, although this assumption may not hold. When HLA alleles, especially DR and DQ, strongly co-occurred, attributing TCR associations to individual alleles was difficult. Cytomegalovirus status was reported to be diagnosed by the classifier with high specificity and sensitivity in both the original and validation cohorts. At a false discovery rate of 0.05, a later analysis linked roughly 17,000 TCR beta sequences to specific HLA alleles. According to a later analysis, TCR association rates differed among HLA loci, with DRB1 alleles showing the most associated TCRs and HLA-C alleles showing the fewest. This cohort had only TCR beta chains sequenced, and the lack of alpha or paired-chain data limited which features could be detected. Because counts were too low, seventeen rarely observed V segments, including chromosome 9 orphons, were left out of the earlier analysis of over 550 of the donors. In a later analysis, HLA-associated TCR beta chains showed more clonal expansion and lower generation probabilities than non-associated chains that were equally common. A total of 164 TCR beta chains were listed by the study as associated with cytomegalovirus. Broadly in line with IMGT annotations, most TCR beta V segments showed up in productive rearrangements about 87% or about 30% of the time in an earlier analysis of 587 of the donors. Several of the top co-occurrence clusters appeared to be linked to parvovirus B19, influenza, CMV and Epstein-Barr virus, according to a later analysis. A later analysis found that most CMV-associated TCR beta chains appeared HLA-restricted, with HLA associations seemingly driven largely by CMV exposure. A cluster of highly shared sequence variants was judged likely to be a technical artifact of the sequencing pipeline. While some public TCRs were present in many individuals, most TCR sequences turned up only very rarely across donors. The authors suggested that the approach could potentially be extended to other disease states and immunological phenotypes.

Material for sequencing was PBMCs. The clonotype originates from a boy between 2 and 10 years old in good health and CMV-seronegative.

The CDR3 loop reads CASSLTEGSEAFF. The DNA sequence is TGTGCCAGCAGCTTAACGGAGGGGAGCGAAGCTTTCTTT. This receptor chain uses TRBV7-3 and TRBJ1-1; the best D guess is TRBD1, with 5 bases matching. The CDR1 and CDR2 encoded by the germline V gene are SGHTA and FQGTGA. The CDR3, cysteine through phenylalanine, is 13 amino acids long. Of the read, only the CDR3 DNA is kept; its 39 bases are in frame from base 1. V was cut back by 0 bases and J by 8 bases, leaving a gap of 10 bases between them.